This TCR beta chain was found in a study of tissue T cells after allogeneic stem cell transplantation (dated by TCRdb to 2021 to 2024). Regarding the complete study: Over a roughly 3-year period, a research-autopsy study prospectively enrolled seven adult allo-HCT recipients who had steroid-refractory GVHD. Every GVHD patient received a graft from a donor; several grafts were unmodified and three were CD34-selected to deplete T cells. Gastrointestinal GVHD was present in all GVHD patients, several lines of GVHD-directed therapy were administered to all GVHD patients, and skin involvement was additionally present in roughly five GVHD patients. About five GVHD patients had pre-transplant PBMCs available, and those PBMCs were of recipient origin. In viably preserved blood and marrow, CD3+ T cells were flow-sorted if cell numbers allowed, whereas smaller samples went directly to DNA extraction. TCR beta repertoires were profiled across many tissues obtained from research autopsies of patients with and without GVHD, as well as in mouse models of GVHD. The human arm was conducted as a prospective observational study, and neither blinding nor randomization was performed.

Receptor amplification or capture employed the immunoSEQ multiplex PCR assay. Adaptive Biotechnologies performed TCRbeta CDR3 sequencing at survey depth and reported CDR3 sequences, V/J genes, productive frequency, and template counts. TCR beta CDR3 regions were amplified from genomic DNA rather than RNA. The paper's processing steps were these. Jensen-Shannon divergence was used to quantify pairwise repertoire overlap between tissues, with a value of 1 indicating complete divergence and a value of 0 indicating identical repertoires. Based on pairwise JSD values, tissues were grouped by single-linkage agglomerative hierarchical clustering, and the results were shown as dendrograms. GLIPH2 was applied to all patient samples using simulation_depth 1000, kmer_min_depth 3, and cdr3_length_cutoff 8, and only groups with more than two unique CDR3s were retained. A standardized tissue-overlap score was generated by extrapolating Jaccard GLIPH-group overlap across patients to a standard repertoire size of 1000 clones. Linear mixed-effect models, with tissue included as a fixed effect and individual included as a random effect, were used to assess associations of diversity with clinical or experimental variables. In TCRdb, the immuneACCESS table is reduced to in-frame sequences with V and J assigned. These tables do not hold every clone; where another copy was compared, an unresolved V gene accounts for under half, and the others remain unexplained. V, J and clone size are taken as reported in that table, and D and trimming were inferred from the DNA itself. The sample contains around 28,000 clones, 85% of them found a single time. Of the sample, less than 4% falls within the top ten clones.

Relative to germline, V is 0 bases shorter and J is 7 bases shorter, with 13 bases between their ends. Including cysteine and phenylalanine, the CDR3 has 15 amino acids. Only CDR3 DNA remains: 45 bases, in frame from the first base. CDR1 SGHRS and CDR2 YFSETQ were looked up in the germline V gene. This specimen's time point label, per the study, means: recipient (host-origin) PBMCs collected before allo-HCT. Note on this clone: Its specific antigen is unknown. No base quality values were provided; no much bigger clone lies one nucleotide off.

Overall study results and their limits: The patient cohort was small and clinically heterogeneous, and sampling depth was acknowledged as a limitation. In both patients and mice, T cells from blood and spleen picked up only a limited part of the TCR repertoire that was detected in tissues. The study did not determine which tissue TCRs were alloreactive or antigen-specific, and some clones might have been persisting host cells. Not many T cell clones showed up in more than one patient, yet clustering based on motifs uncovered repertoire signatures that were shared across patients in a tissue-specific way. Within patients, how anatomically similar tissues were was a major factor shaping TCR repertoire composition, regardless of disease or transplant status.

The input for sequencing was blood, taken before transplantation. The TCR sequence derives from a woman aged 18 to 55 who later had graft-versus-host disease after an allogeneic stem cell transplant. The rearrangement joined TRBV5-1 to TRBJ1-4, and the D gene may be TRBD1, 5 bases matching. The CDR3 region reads CASSLGGPTGEKLFF. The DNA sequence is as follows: TGCGCCAGCAGCTTGGGGGGACCTACTGGTGAAAAACTGTTTTTT.